The 28 T cell receptor beta chains below come from one sample, sequenced in a study of T cells in Graves' hyperthyroidism and ophthalmopathy. It was RNA transcripts that yielded the amplified TCR beta CDR3 regions. When the TCR CDR3 underwent first-round RT-PCR, the HTBI primer set was used. TCRdb recomputed calls from the multiplex PCR reads with MiXCR, one row per CDR3 protein. The table lists about 380,000 distinct CDR3 sequences, approximately 18% of them singletons. The specimen sequenced was blood. The receptors derive from a man younger than 35 with Graves' ophthalmopathy.

This rearrangement joins TRBV6-1 to TRBJ2-4; the match to TRBD2 covers 7 bases. This CDR3 contains 16 residues. V shed 6 bases and J 2 bases; nucleotides not matched to a gene: 10. CDR1 MNHNS and CDR2 SASEGT come from the germline V gene. CDR3 bases: TGTGCCAGCAGCCCAGGGCGGGGGAGTTCCAAAAACATTCAGTACTTC. Its protein is CASSPGRGSSKNIQYF.

At least ten counts were recorded for this clonotype. The genes are TRBV12-3 or TRBV12-4 and TRBJ1-2; 7 bases are shared with TRBD1. The CDR3 has 15 residues. Unmatched junction bases numbered 8, after V lost 5 bases and J lost 2 bases. The DNA for the CDR3 is TGTGCCAGCAGTGGAGGACAGGCCTTAAACTATGGCTACACCTTC. It is translated as CASSGGQALNYGYTF.

Here the CDR3 reads CASSHSPSGQFAGELFF. CDR3 nucleotides: TGTGCCAGCAGCCACTCCCCGTCGGGCCAGTTCGCCGGGGAGCTGTTTTTT. This chain uses TRBV7-3 with TRBJ2-2; D is undetermined. From germline, CDR1 is SGHTA and CDR2 FQGTGA. Trimming took 5 bases from V and 6 from J, leaving 22 bases between them. The CDR3 contains 17 residues.

The V and J genes are TRBV20-1 and TRBJ2-6; D gene unclear. The germline V gene has CDR1 DFQATT and CDR2 SNEGSKA (reference sequence). The CDR3 has 14 residues. Trimming left V 5 bases short and J 2 bases short, with 10 bases between. CDR3 loop: CSAQTDPGANVLTF. CDR3 nucleotide sequence: TGCAGTGCTCAAACAGATCCTGGGGCCAACGTCCTGACTTTC.

This clonotype was counted many times. The V call is TRBV6-1, the J call TRBJ2-7; possible D gene TRBD1, 5 bases. This CDR3 region has 14 residues. Germline CDR1 MNHNS, CDR2 SASEGT. With 4 bases removed from V and 0 bases from J, the gap between germline ends came to 10 bases. The CDR3 nucleotides are TGTGCCAGCAGTGCTGGACACCTCTCCTACGAGCAGTACTTC. Its translation: CASSAGHLSYEQYF.

This clonotype was seen at least ten times. The chain uses TRBV7-9 and TRBJ1-1; D is unclear. The V gene lost 0 bases and the J gene lost 8 bases, with 10 bases spanning the gap. The CDR3 sequence is 13 residues long. Germline CDR1 is SEHNR and CDR2 is FQNEAQ (reference sequence). The CDR3 sequence is CASSLAPRGEAFF. CDR3 nucleotides: TGTGCCAGCAGCTTAGCGCCTCGGGGAGAAGCTTTCTTT. The whole variable domain, remainder taken from reference TRBV7-9 and TRBJ1-1, is DTGVSQNPRHKITKRGQNVTFRCDPISEHNRLYWYRQTLGQGPEFLTYFQNEAQLEKSRLLSDRFSAERPKGSFSTLEIQRTEQGDSAMYLCASSLAPRGEAFFGQGTRLTVV.

This clonotype occurred many times. V is TRBV5-6 and J is TRBJ2-5; 7 bases are shared with TRBD1. Losses at the gene ends were 4 bases for V and 5 bases for J; bases not matched to a gene: 5. This CDR3 has 13 residues. In germline, CDR1 is SGHDT, CDR2 YYEEEE. The CDR3 region has the DNA TGTGCCAGCAGCCCCAGGGGGTTGGAGACCCAGTACTTC. This gives the protein CASSPRGLETQYF.

This clonotype occurred a few times. The V gene is TRBV9, the J gene TRBJ2-5, with 11 bases that match TRBD2. The CDR3 is 15 amino acids. Per the germline V gene, CDR1 is SGDLS and CDR2 is YYNGEE. With 3 bases clipped from V and 6 bases from J, the junction kept 7 bases outside the gene matches. The CDR3 here is CASSALAGGAKTQYF. CDR3 coding DNA: TGTGCCAGCAGCGCCTTAGCGGGGGGGGCAAAGACCCAGTACTTC.

As regards this clonotype: This may stem from a read error, because a much larger clone lies one nucleotide away. The rearrangement uses TRBV18 and TRBJ2-7; D may be TRBD2 (7 bases). Per germline, CDR1 KGHSH and CDR2 LQKENI. The CDR3 runs 15 residues. CDR3 DNA: TGTGCCGGCTCACCAGTACAGGGACTATCCTACGAGCAGTACTTC. Translation gives CAGSPVQGLSYEQYF.

This clonotype was seen more than once but under ten times. This chain joins TRBV20-1 and TRBJ1-1, with 10 bases matching TRBD1. Germline CDR1 DFQATT, CDR2 SNEGSKA (reference sequence). With 6 bases clipped from V and 5 bases from J, the junction kept 9 bases outside the gene matches. This CDR3 is built from 14 residues. The chain's CDR3 is CSASSTGGLTEAFF. The CDR3 nucleotides read TGCAGTGCCTCGTCGACAGGGGGCCTGACTGAAGCTTTCTTT.

This clonotype was picked up many times. The chain is built from TRBV6-1 and TRBJ2-7; 9 bases agree with TRBD1. J lost 4 bases, V lost 5 bases, and 6 bases had no gene match. The germline V gene encodes CDR1 MNHNS and CDR2 SASEGT. The CDR3 covers 14 residues. CDR3 nucleotides: TGTGCCAGCAGTTGGACAGGGGTGCTATACGAGCAGTACTTC. Translated: CASSWTGVLYEQYF.

The chain has TRBV5-6 and TRBJ2-1, with TRBD2 matching 12 bases. Germline values: CDR1 SGHDT, CDR2 YYEEEE. The CDR3 is made up of 19 amino acids. Trimming at V came to 3 bases and at J to 7 bases, leaving 17 bases not matched to a gene. CDR3 sequence reads: CASSYNPLRLAGGLNEQFF. CDR3 DNA sequence: TGTGCCAGCAGCTATAACCCACTGCGCCTAGCGGGGGGGTTGAATGAGCAGTTCTTC. Looking up the rest from reference TRBV5-6 and TRBJ2-1 gives the full variable domain: DAGVTQSPTHLIKTRGQQVTLRCSPKSGHDTVSWYQQALGQGPQFIFQYYEEEERQRGNFPDRFSGHQFPNYSSELNVNALLLGDSALYLCASSYNPLRLAGGLNEQFFGPGTRLTVL.

The chain uses TRBV6-6 and TRBJ2-2; D gene ambiguous. The germline V gene has CDR1 MNHNY and CDR2 SVGAGI (reference sequence). The germline V and J ends were trimmed by 0 bases and 1 base, with 6 bases remaining between them. This CDR3 comprises 15 residues. CDR3 in DNA: TGTGCCAGCAGTTACTCGCGGCAGAACACCGGGGAGCTGTTTTTT. It specifies CASSYSRQNTGELFF.

This clonotype was observed a handful of times. V is TRBV15 and J is TRBJ2-1, with TRBD1 as a possible D gene (6 bases). V was clipped by 3 bases and J by 3 bases, with 9 bases between them. Germline loops: CDR1 LNHNV, CDR2 YYDKDF (reference sequence). This CDR3 region has 14 residues. The CDR3 reads CATSSTGIYNEQFF. The CDR3 DNA reads as TGTGCCACCAGCAGCACAGGGATCTACAATGAGCAGTTCTTC.

The rearrangement joins TRBV19 to TRBJ1-6; tentatively, D is TRBD1 (5 bases). Trimming pared 5 bases from V and 5 bases from J, leaving 13 bases between. The CDR3 is 15 residues long. The V gene's germline CDR1 is LNHDA and CDR2 SQIVND (reference sequence). CDR3 sequence reads: CASSVRGGDNSPLHF. CDR3 nucleotide sequence: TGTGCCAGTAGTGTTCGGGGCGGGGATAATTCACCCCTCCACTTT.

The rearrangement links TRBV9 to TRBJ2-5; 13 bases are shared with TRBD2. J gave up 5 bases and V 4 bases, and 8 bases lay outside the gene matches. CDR1 and CDR2 (germline): SGDLS, YYNGEE. This CDR3 is 16 amino acids long. Here the CDR3 DNA reads TGTGCCAGCAGCTTTTCGGGACTAGCGGGGCTTGAGACCCAGTACTTC. Amino acids: CASSFSGLAGLETQYF. Full variable domain (missing parts from reference TRBV9 and TRBJ2-5): DSGVTQTPKHLITATGQRVTLRCSPRSGDLSVYWYQQSLDQGLQFLIQYYNGEERAKGNILERFSAQQFPDLHSELNLSSLELGDSALYFCASSFSGLAGLETQYFGPGTRLLVL.

This clonotype was seen repeatedly, ten times or more. The chain combines TRBV20-1 with TRBJ1-1; D is undetermined. Germline V lookup: CDR1 DFQATT, CDR2 SNEGSKA (reference sequence). This CDR3 region has 11 residues. Trimming cost V 6 bases and J 8 bases, with 13 bases left between them. CDR3 DNA sequence: TGCAGTGCCACAACTAAGAGGGAAGCTTTCTTT. Protein sequence: CSATTKREAFF.

The chain uses TRBV19 and TRBJ2-5, with D tentatively TRBD1 or TRBD2 (7 bases each). The V gene lost 6 bases and the J gene lost 5 bases, with 16 bases spanning the gap. Germline loops: CDR1 LNHDA, CDR2 SQIVND (reference sequence). The CDR3 totals 14 residues. CDR3 region: CASSQGGGRETQYF. The CDR3 DNA reads TGTGCCAGTAGCCAGGGGGGGGGCCGCGAGACCCAGTACTTC.

This clonotype was detected a few times. The chain recombines TRBV24-1 with TRBJ2-1; TRBD1 matches at 11 bases. The CDR3 is 16 residues long. CDR1 and CDR2 (germline): KGHDR, SFDVKD. After removal of 1 base from V and 8 bases from J, the junction contained 6 bases not matched to a gene. CDR3 residues: CATSDFARDRGDEQFF. In DNA form, the CDR3 reads TGTGCCACCAGTGATTTCGCCCGGGACAGGGGGGATGAGCAGTTCTTC.

This clonotype was counted many times. The chain carries TRBV12-3 or TRBV12-4 and TRBJ1-1; D not resolved. The CDR3 has 12 amino acids. V was trimmed by 5 bases and J by 3 bases, leaving 7 bases between them. For the CDR3, the DNA is TGTGCCAGCAGTCGGACTGACACTGAAGCTTTCTTT. It is translated as CASSRTDTEAFF.

This clonotype has ten or more counts. The chain couples TRBV7-8 to TRBJ1-1; TRBD1 might be the D (5 bases). Germline lookup yields CDR1 SGHVS and CDR2 FQNEAQ. The CDR3 is 11 amino acids. Trimming left V 1 base short and J 10 bases short, with 7 bases between. The CDR3 DNA reads as TGTGCCAGCAGCTTAGGAGGGGTAGCTTTCTTT. Protein sequence: CASSLGGVAFF. The variable domain in full, with the rest retrieved from reference TRBV7-8 and TRBJ1-1, is GAGVSQSPRYKVAKRGQDVALRCDPISGHVSLFWYQQALGQGPEFLTYFQNEAQLDKSGLPSDRFFAERPEGSVSTLKIQRTQQEDSAVYLCASSLGGVAFFGQGTRLTVV.

The chain links TRBV11-2 to TRBJ2-7; the match to TRBD2 covers 7 bases. Germline assignment: CDR1 SGHAT and CDR2 FQNNGV. This CDR3 spans 15 amino acids. Trimming at V came to 1 base and at J to 4 bases, leaving 7 bases not matched to a gene. CDR3 in DNA: TGTGCCAGCAGCTTAGGGCTAGCGGTGCCTTACGAGCAGTACTTC. Encoded protein: CASSLGLAVPYEQYF.

This clonotype was picked up a small number of times. The genes are TRBV29-1 and TRBJ2-1; 10 bases match TRBD2. The CDR3 extends over 16 amino acids. Germline CDR1 SQVTM, CDR2 ANQGSEA. V dropped 4 bases and J dropped 2; count of bases not matched to a gene: 8. The CDR3 coding sequence is TGCAGCGTTGTTCTAGCGGGGGCTTGGACCTACAATGAGCAGTTCTTC. Protein: CSVVLAGAWTYNEQFF.

This clonotype was seen at least ten times. The CDR3 DNA reads TGTGCCAGCAGCTTAACTTCCCCGGGACAGGGGGCGGGGAAAAACATTCAGTACTTC. Translating it yields CASSLTSPGQGAGKNIQYF. The chain carries TRBV7-3 and TRBJ2-4; 12 positions match TRBD1. CDR1 and CDR2 from the germline V gene are SGHTA and FQGTGA. Germline trimming cut 0 bases from V and 4 bases from J; bases unmatched to any gene: 10. The CDR3 runs 19 residues.

This sequence joins TRBV4-2 and TRBJ1-1; TRBD1 aligns across 7 bases. The CDR3 is made up of 16 amino acids. Trimming cost V 3 bases and J 11 bases; bases outside gene matches: 18. Germline V gene lookup returns CDR1 LGHNA and CDR2 YNFKEQ. The CDR3 sequence is CASSHPKAGTEGLAFF. In DNA, the CDR3 is TGTGCCAGCAGCCACCCAAAGGCCGGGACAGAGGGCTTGGCTTTCTTT.

This clonotype showed up just a few times. V gene TRBV14 combines with J gene TRBJ1-3; D is undetermined. The CDR3 is 16 amino acids. Germline lookup yields CDR1 SGHDN and CDR2 FVKESK. Trimming took off 1 base at V and 2 bases at J, with 12 bases between the two ends. CDR3 residues: CASSQGSPHTGNTIYF. The CDR3 DNA sequence: TGTGCCAGCAGCCAAGGGAGCCCACACACTGGAAACACCATATATTTT.

This clonotype appeared many times. The chain joins TRBV5-1 to TRBJ1-1, with D possibly matching TRBD1 (6 bases). The ends were cut back, 4 bases at V and 7 bases at J, with 17 bases in the middle. Germline CDR1 is SGHRS and CDR2 is YFSETQ. CDR3 length: 14 residues. The CDR3 DNA sequence: TGCGCCAGCAGCCCACCCCGGGACATACTTGAAGCTTTCTTT. Translation gives CASSPPRDILEAFF. Variable domain in full (rest from reference TRBV5-1 and TRBJ1-1): KAGVTQTPRYLIKTRGQQVTLSCSPISGHRSVSWYQQTPGQGLQFLFEYFSETQRNKGNFPGRFSGRQFSNSRSEMNVSTLELGDSALYLCASSPPRDILEAFFGQGTRLTVV.

This clonotype has ten or more counts. The chain is built from TRBV27 and TRBJ2-7; D gene ambiguous. The V end lost 0 bases, the J end lost 4 bases, and 10 bases lay between the germline ends. This CDR3 comprises 14 residues. CDR1 MNHEY and CDR2 SMNVEV come from the germline V gene (reference sequence). Here the CDR3 reads CASSLSYGVYEQYF. The CDR3, as DNA: TGTGCCAGCAGTTTATCATACGGCGTTTACGAGCAGTACTTC.